Below, one T cell receptor (beta chain) is given with its context. This sample is drawn from a study of STAT5B mutations in CD4+ large granular lymphocyte leukemia. Study context: Among healthy controls, a particular HLA allele went with more CDR3 'QG' motifs.

Source study methods: Productive clonotypes were detectable down to 2.59 x 10-5 frequency. Some clones are missing from TCRdb's copy, which holds only in-frame ones; the method was immunoSEQ multiplex PCR. From that table come the V and J calls and clone size; the DNA was used to work out D and trimming. The sample includes 48,000 or so clones, around 70% of them seen just once. There are 15 residues in the CDR3. With 4 bases removed from V and 0 bases from J, the gap between germline ends came to 7 bases. Germline CDR1 and CDR2: SEHNR and FQNEAQ (reference sequence). Sequences were obtained from CD4+ T cells from blood buffy coats. The source is a human donor in good health. The chain recombines TRBV7-9 with TRBJ1-6, with D possibly being TRBD1 (5 bases). The CDR3 DNA follows: TGTGCCAGCAGCTCGCAGGGCTCCTATAATTCACCCCTCCACTTT. Protein sequence: CASSSQGSYNSPLHF. The whole variable domain, remainder taken from reference TRBV7-9 and TRBJ1-6, is DTGVSQNPRHKITKRGQNVTFRCDPISEHNRLYWYRQTLGQGPEFLTYFQNEAQLEKSRLLSDRFSAERPKGSFSTLEIQRTEQGDSAMYLCASSSQGSYNSPLHFGNGTRLTVT.